Listed below are T cell receptor beta chains from one sample, sequenced in a study. TCRdb re-called the 5' RACE reads through MiXCR, storing one row per CDR3 protein. The table records approximately 12,000 distinct CDR3 sequences, 45% to 60% of them present only once. Sequences were obtained from tumor-infiltrating Tregs sorted from the breast tumor. Every receptor here comes from a female donor with breast cancer. Both conserved end residues are part of each CDR3. Fields, in order: J gene, CDR3 length, D gene, V gene, clone size, CDR3 DNA, CDR3 protein. A D gene is named only where the DNA matches it firmly. Size tells how often a clone was seen (once, few, many) or the class of an expanded clone, and some rows leave it out.

J: TRBJ2-5
length: 14
D: TRBD1
V: TRBV27
size: .
DNA: TGTGCCAGCAGCTTGACAGGGGGAAAAGAGACCCAGTACTTC
CDR3: CASSLTGGKETQYF

J: TRBJ2-3
length: 13
D: .
V: TRBV30
size: .
DNA: TGTGCCTGGAGTGTACAGAGGAGGAGCGGGCAGTATTTT
CDR3: CAWSVQRRSGQYF

J: TRBJ2-1
length: 18
D: TRBD2
V: TRBV7-2
size: .
DNA: TGTGCCAGCAGCTTAGGGGTTAGCGGGAGCCTCTACTACAATGAGCAGTTCTTC
CDR3: CASSLGVSGSLYYNEQFF

J: TRBJ2-2
length: 14
D: .
V: TRBV24-1
size: .
DNA: TGTGCCACCAGTGAAGAACGGACAGACGGGGAGCTGTTTTTT
CDR3: CATSEERTDGELFF

J: TRBJ1-3
length: 16
D: .
V: TRBV5-1
size: .
DNA: TGCGCCAGCAGCTTGTTGGACACGAGCTCTGGAAACACCATATATTTT
CDR3: CASSLLDTSSGNTIYF

J: TRBJ2-5
length: 15
D: TRBD2
V: TRBV4-1
size: .
DNA: TGCGCCAGCAGCCAAAGCACGGGAGGAAGAGAGACCCAGTACTTC
CDR3: CASSQSTGGRETQYF

J: TRBJ2-3
length: 12
D: .
V: TRBV10-2
size: .
DNA: TGCGCCAGCAGTCACTTGTCAGATACGCAGTATTTT
CDR3: CASSHLSDTQYF

J: TRBJ2-1
length: 14
D: .
V: TRBV7-2
size: .
DNA: TGTGCCAGCAGGGCCGGGACTGGCTACAATGAGCAGTTCTTC
CDR3: CASRAGTGYNEQFF

J: TRBJ2-1
length: 16
D: TRBD2
V: TRBV20-1
size: once
DNA: TGCAGTGCTCCACCTTCATCGGCGGGAGTCTACAATGAGCAGTTCTTC
CDR3: CSAPPSSAGVYNEQFF

J: TRBJ2-1
length: 15
D: .
V: TRBV20-1
size: .
DNA: TGCAGTGCTAGAGATGTACCGCAGGGGTACAATGAGCAGTTCTTC
CDR3: CSARDVPQGYNEQFF

J: TRBJ1-2
length: 11
D: .
V: TRBV29-1
size: .
DNA: TGCAGCGTTGGGGACATTTCAGGCTACACCTTC
CDR3: CSVGDISGYTF

J: TRBJ2-1
length: 14
D: .
V: TRBV15
size: .
DNA: TGTGCCACCAGCAGAGAACGAGCGTACAATGAGCAGTTCTTC
CDR3: CATSRERAYNEQFF

J: TRBJ2-3
length: 15
D: .
V: TRBV20-1
size: once
DNA: TGCAGTGCTAGAATCGATAGGGCGGAAGCGGATACGCAGTATTTT
CDR3: CSARIDRAEADTQYF

J: TRBJ2-1
length: 15
D: TRBD1
V: TRBV4-1
size: few
DNA: TGCGCCAGCAGCCACACCGGGACAGGGTACAATGAGCAGTTCTTC
CDR3: CASSHTGTGYNEQFF

J: TRBJ2-7
length: 14
D: .
V: TRBV6-2/TRBV6-3
size: .
DNA: TGTGCCAGCAGTTTCTCTGGACCTTCCTACGAGCAGTACTTC
CDR3: CASSFSGPSYEQYF

J: TRBJ2-5
length: 15
D: TRBD2
V: TRBV20-1
size: .
DNA: TGCAGTGCTAGTACCATTAGCGGGAGGGAAGAGACCCAGTACTTC
CDR3: CSASTISGREETQYF

J: TRBJ2-1
length: 12
D: .
V: TRBV6-1
size: .
DNA: TGTGCCAGCAGTAAAGAGGGGTACGAGCAGTTCTTC
CDR3: CASSKEGYEQFF

J: TRBJ2-1
length: 16
D: TRBD2
V: TRBV4-1
size: .
DNA: TGCGCCAGCAGCCAAGAACTACTAGCGGGAGGCCTTGAGCAGTTCTTC
CDR3: CASSQELLAGGLEQFF

J: TRBJ1-6
length: 17
D: .
V: TRBV4-1
size: few
DNA: TGCGCCAGCAGCGAAAGACAGGAGAGGTCCTATAATTCACCCCTCCACTTT
CDR3: CASSERQERSYNSPLHF

J: TRBJ1-2
length: 13
D: TRBD1
V: TRBV29-1
size: .
DNA: TGCATGCGACAGGGGAAGATTACCCGGGGCTACACCTTC
CDR3: CMRQGKITRGYTF

J: TRBJ2-6
length: 19
D: TRBD2
V: TRBV7-3
size: .
DNA: TGTGCCAGCAGCTTAACGGGAAGAGCTAGCGGGGGTCTGGCCAACGTCCTGACTTTC
CDR3: CASSLTGRASGGLANVLTF

J: TRBJ2-4
length: 15
D: .
V: TRBV4-3
size: .
DNA: TGCGCCAGCAGCCAAGTGTTTGCGGCCAAAAACATTCAGTACTTC
CDR3: CASSQVFAAKNIQYF

J: TRBJ2-2
length: 14
D: TRBD2
V: TRBV10-3
size: .
DNA: TGTGCCATCAACTCAGCGGGAAACACCGGGGAGCTGTTTTTT
CDR3: CAINSAGNTGELFF

J: TRBJ2-2
length: 17
D: .
V: TRBV28
size: .
DNA: TGTGCCAGCAGTCCCTTGCGGTGGAGTCCGAACACCGGGGAGCTGTTTTTT
CDR3: CASSPLRWSPNTGELFF

J: TRBJ2-5
length: 13
D: .
V: TRBV20-1
size: few
DNA: TGCAGTGCTAGAGAACAGGGGCGGGGGACCCAGTACTTC
CDR3: CSAREQGRGTQYF

J: TRBJ2-1
length: 15
D: TRBD2
V: TRBV4-2
size: few
DNA: TGTGCCAGCAGCTACGGACTAGCGGATTACAATGAGCAGTTCTTC
CDR3: CASSYGLADYNEQFF

J: TRBJ1-3
length: 12
D: .
V: TRBV7-9
size: .
DNA: TGTGCCGGTGGACTCTCTGGAAACACCATATATTTT
CDR3: CAGGLSGNTIYF

J: TRBJ2-3
length: 14
D: .
V: TRBV20-1
size: .
DNA: TGCAGTGCTAGGTTACTAGCTTGGACGGATACGCAGTATTTT
CDR3: CSARLLAWTDTQYF

J: TRBJ2-1
length: 15
D: .
V: TRBV12-3/TRBV12-4
size: .
DNA: TGTGCCAGCAGTTTAGGGGCAGGAACCTACAATGAGCAGTTCTTC
CDR3: CASSLGAGTYNEQFF

J: TRBJ1-2
length: 14
D: .
V: TRBV13
size: .
DNA: TGTGCCAGCAGCAGCATGACAGGAGCCTATGGCTACACCTTC
CDR3: CASSSMTGAYGYTF

J: TRBJ2-5
length: 17
D: TRBD2
V: TRBV4-1
size: few
DNA: TGCGCCAGCAGCCAAGATAGGACTAGCTTCGGGTCGGAGACCCAGTACTTC
CDR3: CASSQDRTSFGSETQYF

J: TRBJ1-1
length: 16
D: .
V: TRBV10-3
size: .
DNA: TGTGCCATCAGTGAGCGACCCATACCCATGAACACTGAAGCTTTCTTT
CDR3: CAISERPIPMNTEAFF

J: TRBJ2-1
length: 14
D: TRBD2
V: TRBV6-2/TRBV6-3
size: few
DNA: TGTGCCAGCAGTTACTCGACTAGCGACAATGAGCAGTTCTTC
CDR3: CASSYSTSDNEQFF

J: TRBJ2-5
length: 14
D: .
V: TRBV20-1
size: .
DNA: TGCAGTGCTAGAGATTCCGGGCTAAAAGAGACCCAGTACTTC
CDR3: CSARDSGLKETQYF

J: TRBJ2-5
length: 14
D: .
V: TRBV20-1
size: .
DNA: TGCAGTGCCCCGGGACCAATGTACCAAGAGACCCAGTACTTC
CDR3: CSAPGPMYQETQYF

J: TRBJ2-1
length: 19
D: TRBD2
V: TRBV12-3/TRBV12-4
size: .
DNA: TGTGCCAGCAGTTTAGCGCTATGGACTAGCGGGAGCTCCTACAATGAGCAGTTCTTC
CDR3: CASSLALWTSGSSYNEQFF

J: TRBJ2-1
length: 12
D: .
V: TRBV6-6
size: .
DNA: TGTGCCAGCAGGGACAGTAACAATGAGCAGTTCTTC
CDR3: CASRDSNNEQFF

J: TRBJ1-5
length: 14
D: .
V: TRBV15
size: .
DNA: TGTGCCACCAGCAGAACAGTTAGCAATCAGCCCCAGCATTTT
CDR3: CATSRTVSNQPQHF

J: TRBJ2-7
length: 14
D: TRBD2
V: TRBV28
size: few
DNA: TGTGCCAGCAGGACTAGCGGGGGCCTGACACGGCAGTACTTC
CDR3: CASRTSGGLTRQYF

J: TRBJ2-1
length: 14
D: .
V: TRBV20-1
size: .
DNA: TGCAGTGCTAGAGATTTGCGGACCTACAATGAGCAGTTCTTC
CDR3: CSARDLRTYNEQFF

J: TRBJ2-1
length: 14
D: .
V: TRBV20-1
size: few
DNA: TGCAGTGCTGAAGCGGTGAGCTCCTACAATGAGCAGTTCTTC
CDR3: CSAEAVSSYNEQFF

J: TRBJ2-1
length: 14
D: .
V: TRBV20-1
size: .
DNA: TGCAGTGCGGAGAGTTACGATCGATACAATGAGCAGTTCTTC
CDR3: CSAESYDRYNEQFF

J: TRBJ2-4
length: 16
D: TRBD2
V: TRBV20-1
size: .
DNA: TGCAGTGCTCTACCCCCGTCTAGCGGGACAAGAAACATTCAGTACTTC
CDR3: CSALPPSSGTRNIQYF

J: TRBJ2-2
length: 16
D: TRBD2
V: TRBV12-3/TRBV12-4
size: .
DNA: TGTGCCAGCAAACAGGGTCTAGCGGGAGTCACCGGGGAGCTGTTTTTT
CDR3: CASKQGLAGVTGELFF

J: TRBJ2-3
length: 16
D: TRBD2
V: TRBV6-6
size: few
DNA: TGTGCCAGCAGTTCCCCGACTAGCGGGGCGACAGATACGCAGTATTTT
CDR3: CASSSPTSGATDTQYF

J: TRBJ2-3
length: 13
D: .
V: TRBV12-3/TRBV12-4
size: few
DNA: TGTGCCAGCAGTTCCGATGGCACAGATACGCAGTATTTT
CDR3: CASSSDGTDTQYF

J: TRBJ2-4
length: 16
D: TRBD2
V: TRBV5-1
size: few
DNA: TGCGCCAGCAGCTTGGGGACTAGCGTTGCCAAAAACATTCAGTACTTC
CDR3: CASSLGTSVAKNIQYF

J: TRBJ2-1
length: 17
D: TRBD2
V: TRBV6-6
size: few
DNA: TGTGCCAGCAGTTACTCTCCCCCTAGCGGGCTGTACAATGAGCAGTTCTTC
CDR3: CASSYSPPSGLYNEQFF

J: TRBJ1-1
length: 13
D: .
V: TRBV7-9
size: .
DNA: TGTGCCAGCAGCTCTCAGGGGTACACTGAAGCTTTCTTT
CDR3: CASSSQGYTEAFF

J: TRBJ2-5
length: 14
D: .
V: TRBV5-1
size: few
DNA: TGCGCCAGCAGCTATAGGGGGGTACAAGAGACCCAGTACTTC
CDR3: CASSYRGVQETQYF

J: TRBJ2-1
length: 15
D: .
V: TRBV9
size: .
DNA: TGTGCCAGCAGCGTAACCGGGAGCTCCTACAATGAGCAGTTCTTC
CDR3: CASSVTGSSYNEQFF

J: TRBJ1-5
length: 14
D: TRBD1
V: TRBV7-6
size: few
DNA: TGTGCCAGCAGTCAAGACAGGGGGATCAGCCCCCAGCATTTT
CDR3: CASSQDRGISPQHF

J: TRBJ2-3
length: 13
D: .
V: TRBV7-6
size: .
DNA: TGTGCCAGCAGCCGTGAACGGGGAAATACGCAGTATTTT
CDR3: CASSRERGNTQYF

J: TRBJ2-7
length: 17
D: .
V: TRBV9
size: .
DNA: TGTGCCAGCAGCGGAGGCTTCGGTTTGGAACCCGTGAACGAGCAGTACTTC
CDR3: CASSGGFGLEPVNEQYF